These T cell receptor beta chains were read from a single sample in a study of blood T cell repertoires in COVID-19. This table comes from immunoSEQ multiplex PCR, and its TCRdb copy is limited to in-frame clones, with some not included. The sample holds some 150,000 clones, around nine tenths seen once. Sequenced input: peripheral blood. The receptors derive from a human donor in a cohort sampled during active COVID-19. Each CDR3 is given with its conserved first and last residue. The order of the fields is CDR3 protein, CDR3 DNA, V gene, J gene, D gene, clone size. A D gene is named only where the DNA matches it firmly. Only some rows state a clone size, as once, few, many or a class for expanded clones.

CDR3aa: CASSEWAGTGENAFF
CDR3nt: TGTGCCAGCAGTGAATGGGCCGGGACAGGGGAGAATGCTTTCTTT
v_gene: TRBV6-1
j_gene: TRBJ1-1
d_gene: TRBD1
abundance: NA

CDR3aa: CASSPSDSGGVDTQYF
CDR3nt: TGCGCCAGCAGCCCGAGCGATAGCGGGGGGGTAGATACGCAGTATTTT
v_gene: TRBV5-1
j_gene: TRBJ2-3
d_gene: TRBD2
abundance: NA

CDR3aa: CASSMSSGGYEQFF
CDR3nt: TGTGCCAGTAGTATGTCTAGCGGGGGTTATGAGCAGTTCTTC
v_gene: TRBV19
j_gene: TRBJ2-1
d_gene: TRBD2
abundance: NA

CDR3aa: CASKQDLGLTPYGYTF
CDR3nt: TGCGCCAGCAAACAAGACCTGGGACTGACTCCTTATGGCTACACCTTC
v_gene: TRBV4-1
j_gene: TRBJ1-2
d_gene: NA
abundance: NA

CDR3aa: CASRSRDRDYNEQFF
CDR3nt: TGTGCCAGCAGGTCCCGGGACAGAGACTACAATGAGCAGTTCTTC
v_gene: TRBV7-2
j_gene: TRBJ2-1
d_gene: TRBD1
abundance: NA

CDR3aa: CASNLDRTQETQYF
CDR3nt: TGTGCCAGCAACTTAGACAGGACCCAAGAGACCCAGTACTTC
v_gene: TRBV5-4
j_gene: TRBJ2-5
d_gene: NA
abundance: NA

CDR3aa: CASIGREQYF
CDR3nt: TGTGCCAGCATTGGGCGCGAGCAGTACTTC
v_gene: TRBV2
j_gene: TRBJ2-7
d_gene: NA
abundance: NA

CDR3aa: CASSRGQGTYNEQFF
CDR3nt: TGTGCCAGCAGCCGGGGACAGGGGACCTACAATGAGCAGTTCTTC
v_gene: TRBV2
j_gene: TRBJ2-1
d_gene: TRBD1
abundance: NA

CDR3aa: CATSGGPQETQYF
CDR3nt: TGTGCCACTAGCGGGGGACCTCAAGAGACCCAGTACTTC
v_gene: TRBV9
j_gene: TRBJ2-5
d_gene: TRBD2
abundance: NA

CDR3aa: CASSEVFVGAGDQPQHF
CDR3nt: TGTGCCAGCAGTGAAGTTTTTGTGGGGGCGGGGGATCAGCCCCAGCATTTT
v_gene: TRBV2
j_gene: TRBJ1-5
d_gene: NA
abundance: few

CDR3aa: CASSSDQPQHF
CDR3nt: TGTGCCAGCAGTTCGGATCAGCCCCAGCATTTT
v_gene: TRBV6-6
j_gene: TRBJ1-5
d_gene: NA
abundance: NA

CDR3aa: CASSQDGQGLVYGYTF
CDR3nt: TGTGCCAGCAGCCAAGACGGACAGGGGCTGGTCTATGGCTACACCTTC
v_gene: TRBV14
j_gene: TRBJ1-2
d_gene: TRBD1
abundance: NA

CDR3aa: CAGERSLANYGYTF
CDR3nt: TGTGCCGGGGAGAGGAGCCTAGCTAACTATGGCTACACCTTC
v_gene: TRBV7-3
j_gene: TRBJ1-2
d_gene: NA
abundance: NA

CDR3aa: CASSRDRLNQPQHF
CDR3nt: TGTGCCAGCAGCCGGGACAGGCTGAATCAGCCCCAGCATTTT
v_gene: TRBV4-2
j_gene: TRBJ1-5
d_gene: TRBD1
abundance: NA

CDR3aa: CASGGLGVGSDTQYF
CDR3nt: TGTGCCAGCGGGGGACTAGGAGTGGGGTCGGATACGCAGTATTTT
v_gene: TRBV27
j_gene: TRBJ2-3
d_gene: TRBD2
abundance: once

CDR3aa: CASSPSLGEADTQYF
CDR3nt: TGTGCCAGCAGCCCGAGCCTAGGGGAGGCAGATACGCAGTATTTT
v_gene: TRBV4-2
j_gene: TRBJ2-3
d_gene: NA
abundance: few

CDR3aa: CASSQAATNEKLFF
CDR3nt: TGTGCCAGCTCGCAAGCTGCAACTAATGAAAAACTGTTTTTT
v_gene: TRBV18
j_gene: TRBJ1-4
d_gene: NA
abundance: NA

CDR3aa: CASSLVNVGSYNEQFF
CDR3nt: TGTGCCAGCAGCTTGGTTAACGTCGGGTCCTACAATGAGCAGTTCTTC
v_gene: TRBV5-4
j_gene: TRBJ2-1
d_gene: NA
abundance: NA

CDR3aa: CASSLGSGNSYNEQFF
CDR3nt: TGTGCCAGCAGCTTGGGGTCCGGTAACTCCTACAATGAGCAGTTCTTC
v_gene: TRBV5-4
j_gene: TRBJ2-1
d_gene: NA
abundance: NA

CDR3aa: CASSSGLLNYGYTF
CDR3nt: TGCGCCAGCAGCTCGGGACTCCTGAACTATGGCTACACCTTC
v_gene: TRBV5-1
j_gene: TRBJ1-2
d_gene: NA
abundance: NA

CDR3aa: CASSQVGGGQETQYF
CDR3nt: TGCGCCAGCAGCCAAGTCGGGGGGGGACAAGAGACCCAGTACTTC
v_gene: TRBV4-3
j_gene: TRBJ2-5
d_gene: TRBD2
abundance: once

CDR3aa: CASSQVLAGETQYF
CDR3nt: TGCGCCAGCAGCCAAGTCCTAGCGGGAGAGACCCAGTACTTC
v_gene: TRBV4-1
j_gene: TRBJ2-5
d_gene: TRBD2
abundance: NA

CDR3aa: CASSSNGGARDF
CDR3nt: TGTGCCAGCAGTAGTAACGGGGGGGCTCGCGATTTT
v_gene: TRBV25-1
j_gene: TRBJ2-3
d_gene: TRBD2
abundance: NA

CDR3aa: CASSFNRGSGYTF
CDR3nt: TGTGCCAGCAGTTTCAACAGGGGGAGCGGCTACACCTTC
v_gene: TRBV27
j_gene: TRBJ1-2
d_gene: TRBD1
abundance: NA

CDR3aa: CSVRLVDEQFF
CDR3nt: TGCAGCGTCCGACTAGTCGATGAGCAGTTCTTC
v_gene: TRBV29-1
j_gene: TRBJ2-1
d_gene: NA
abundance: NA

CDR3aa: CASSLRRGPGNTIYF
CDR3nt: TGTGCCAGCAGCTTACGCAGGGGGCCTGGAAACACCATATATTTT
v_gene: TRBV11-2
j_gene: TRBJ1-3
d_gene: TRBD1
abundance: NA

CDR3aa: CASSLRQGPLTEAFF
CDR3nt: TGCGCCAGCAGCTTGCGGCAGGGGCCGCTCACTGAAGCTTTCTTT
v_gene: TRBV5-1
j_gene: TRBJ1-1
d_gene: NA
abundance: NA

CDR3aa: CASSLRGRQGGSPLHF
CDR3nt: TGCGCCAGCAGCTTGCGAGGGAGGCAGGGGGGTTCACCCCTCCACTTT
v_gene: TRBV5-1
j_gene: TRBJ1-6
d_gene: TRBD1
abundance: NA

CDR3aa: CASSTLRQGARNSPLHF
CDR3nt: TGTGCCAGCAGTACCCTCCGACAGGGGGCGCGGAATTCACCCCTCCACTTT
v_gene: TRBV28
j_gene: TRBJ1-6
d_gene: TRBD1
abundance: NA

CDR3aa: CASSPGQATNEKLFF
CDR3nt: TGTGCCAGCTCGCCAGGGCAGGCAACTAATGAAAAACTGTTTTTT
v_gene: TRBV18
j_gene: TRBJ1-4
d_gene: NA
abundance: NA

CDR3aa: CASSSEDTEAFF
CDR3nt: TGTGCCAGCAGCTCCGAGGACACTGAAGCTTTCTTT
v_gene: TRBV9
j_gene: TRBJ1-1
d_gene: NA
abundance: NA

CDR3aa: CASSQDWDMEGYTF
CDR3nt: TGTGCCAGCAGCCAAGACTGGGACATGGAAGGCTACACCTTC
v_gene: TRBV4-2
j_gene: TRBJ1-2
d_gene: NA
abundance: NA

CDR3aa: CASSAGGQISEKLFF
CDR3nt: TGCGCCAGCAGCGCCGGCGGGCAGATCAGTGAAAAACTGTTTTTT
v_gene: TRBV5-1
j_gene: TRBJ1-4
d_gene: NA
abundance: NA

CDR3aa: CASSQDSSGYNEQFF
CDR3nt: TGTGCCAGCAGCCAAGATTCAAGCGGGTACAATGAGCAGTTCTTC
v_gene: TRBV3-1/TRBV3-2
j_gene: TRBJ2-1
d_gene: NA
abundance: NA

CDR3aa: CASSQRQGSTEAFF
CDR3nt: TGTGCCAGCAGCCAAAGACAGGGAAGCACTGAAGCTTTCTTT
v_gene: TRBV5-5
j_gene: TRBJ1-1
d_gene: TRBD1
abundance: NA

CDR3aa: CASSEGGSGGKPQHF
CDR3nt: TGTGCCAGCAGTGAAGGGGGGAGCGGAGGGAAGCCCCAGCATTTT
v_gene: TRBV6-1
j_gene: TRBJ1-5
d_gene: NA
abundance: NA

CDR3aa: CASSLDRGNTGELFF
CDR3nt: TGCGCCAGCAGCTTGGACAGGGGGAACACCGGGGAGCTGTTTTTT
v_gene: TRBV5-1
j_gene: TRBJ2-2
d_gene: TRBD1
abundance: NA

CDR3aa: CASSKARGYTF
CDR3nt: TGTGCCAGCAGCAAAGCGCGGGGCTACACCTTC
v_gene: TRBV21-1
j_gene: TRBJ1-2
d_gene: NA
abundance: NA

CDR3aa: CASSELSGGSYNEQFF
CDR3nt: TGCGCCAGCAGCGAATTGAGCGGAGGCTCCTACAATGAGCAGTTCTTC
v_gene: TRBV5-1
j_gene: TRBJ2-1
d_gene: NA
abundance: NA

CDR3aa: CASSSREVNQPQHF
CDR3nt: TGTGCCAGCAGCTCCCGGGAGGTAAATCAGCCCCAGCATTTT
v_gene: TRBV21-1
j_gene: TRBJ1-5
d_gene: NA
abundance: NA

CDR3aa: CASSPRQGDNSPLHF
CDR3nt: TGTGCCAGCTCACCCAGACAGGGGGATAATTCACCCCTCCACTTT
v_gene: TRBV18
j_gene: TRBJ1-6
d_gene: TRBD1
abundance: NA

CDR3aa: CASSIRTSGSSYEQYF
CDR3nt: TGTGCCAGCAGCATAAGGACTAGCGGGAGCTCCTACGAGCAGTACTTC
v_gene: TRBV11-2
j_gene: TRBJ2-7
d_gene: TRBD2
abundance: NA

CDR3aa: CASNSGQGEAEAFF
CDR3nt: TGTGCCAGCAACTCGGGACAGGGTGAGGCTGAAGCTTTCTTT
v_gene: TRBV7-9
j_gene: TRBJ1-1
d_gene: TRBD1
abundance: few

CDR3aa: CSVGQGSEKLFF
CDR3nt: TGCAGCGTTGGGCAGGGGAGCGAAAAACTGTTTTTT
v_gene: TRBV29-1
j_gene: TRBJ1-4
d_gene: NA
abundance: NA

CDR3aa: CASSPLDRYEQYF
CDR3nt: TGTGCCAGCAGCCCCCTAGATAGGTACGAGCAGTACTTC
v_gene: TRBV6-2/TRBV6-3
j_gene: TRBJ2-7
d_gene: NA
abundance: NA

CDR3aa: CASSYRTDGYTF
CDR3nt: TGTGCCAGCAGTTATCGGACAGATGGCTACACCTTC
v_gene: TRBV6-6
j_gene: TRBJ1-2
d_gene: NA
abundance: NA

CDR3aa: CASSPYQDREEFGADTQYF
CDR3nt: TGCGCCAGCAGTCCCTATCAGGACAGGGAAGAGTTTGGTGCAGATACGCAGTATTTT
v_gene: TRBV23-1
j_gene: TRBJ2-3
d_gene: TRBD1
abundance: NA

CDR3aa: CAISEGGTYEQYF
CDR3nt: TGTGCCATCAGTGAAGGGGGCACCTACGAGCAGTACTTC
v_gene: TRBV10-3
j_gene: TRBJ2-7
d_gene: TRBD1
abundance: NA

CDR3aa: CASSQYRTGGLDGYTF
CDR3nt: TGCGCCAGCAGCCAGTACCGGACAGGGGGCTTGGATGGCTACACCTTC
v_gene: TRBV4-3
j_gene: TRBJ1-2
d_gene: TRBD1
abundance: NA

CDR3aa: CASSNTGDNQPQHF
CDR3nt: TGTGCCAGCAGTAACACAGGGGACAATCAGCCCCAGCATTTT
v_gene: TRBV6-5
j_gene: TRBJ1-5
d_gene: TRBD1
abundance: NA